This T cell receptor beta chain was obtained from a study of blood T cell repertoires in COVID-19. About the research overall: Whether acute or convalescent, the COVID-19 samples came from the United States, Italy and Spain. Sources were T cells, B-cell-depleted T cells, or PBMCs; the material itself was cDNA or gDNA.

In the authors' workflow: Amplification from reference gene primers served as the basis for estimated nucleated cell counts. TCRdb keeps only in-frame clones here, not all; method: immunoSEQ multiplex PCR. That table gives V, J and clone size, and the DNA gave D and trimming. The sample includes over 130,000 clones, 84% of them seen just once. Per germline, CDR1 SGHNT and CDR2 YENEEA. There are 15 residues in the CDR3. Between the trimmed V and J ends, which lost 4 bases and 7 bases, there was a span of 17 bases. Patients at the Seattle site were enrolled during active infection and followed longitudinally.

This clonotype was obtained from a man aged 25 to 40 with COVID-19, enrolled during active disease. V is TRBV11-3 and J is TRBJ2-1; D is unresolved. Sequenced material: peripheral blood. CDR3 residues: CASSSATDQLNEQFF. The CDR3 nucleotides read TGTGCCAGCAGCTCAGCGACCGACCAGCTGAATGAGCAGTTCTTC.